A single sample is the source of the 16 T cell receptor beta chains below, sequenced in a study of blood T cell repertoires in COVID-19. The assay was immunoSEQ multiplex PCR, and TCRdb's table has in-frame clones only and misses some. Of fewer than 300,000 clones listed, approximately 81% are singletons. Input material: peripheral blood. These receptors all come from a woman in her sixties or seventies with active or convalescent COVID-19.

The V and J genes are TRBV30 and TRBJ2-5; the match to TRBD2 covers 14 bases. V was clipped by 5 bases and J by 1 base; unmatched bases: 0. Germline assignment: CDR1 GTSNPN and CDR2 SVGIG (reference sequence). This CDR3 comprises 14 residues. The CDR3 DNA reads as TGTGCCTGGGGGACTAGCGGGGGCCAAGAGACCCAGTACTTC. Translating gives CAWGTSGGQETQYF.

The J gene is TRBJ2-3, the V gene TRBV9; possible D gene TRBD2, 7 bases. The CDR3 is 15 residues long. Germline V gene lookup returns CDR1 SGDLS and CDR2 YYNGEE. V gave up 0 bases and J gave up 3 bases, with 11 bases separating them. DNA of the CDR3: TGTGCCAGCAGCGTAGTGGGGGGGCGGACAGATACGCAGTATTTT. As protein: CASSVVGGRTDTQYF.

The chain recombines TRBV3-1 (or the pseudogene TRBV3-2) with TRBJ1-2; the D is unclear. V shed 6 bases and J shed 4 bases, with 15 bases lying between them. The CDR3 has 14 amino acids. CDR1 is LGHDT and CDR2 is YNNKEL in the germline V gene (reference sequence). This CDR3 is CASSRTSPGYGYTF. CDR3 DNA: TGTGCCAGCAGTCGGACTAGCCCCGGCTATGGCTACACCTTC.

The J gene is TRBJ1-1, the V gene TRBV6-6; a weak D match, TRBD1 (6 bases). The V gene's germline CDR1 is MNHNY and CDR2 SVGAGI (reference sequence). The V end lost 5 bases, the J end lost 0 bases, and 16 bases lay between the germline ends. CDR3 length: 16 residues. The CDR3 is CASSRSTGQLNTEAFF. The DNA of the CDR3 is TGTGCCAGCAGTCGAAGTACGGGACAACTGAACACTGAAGCTTTCTTT.

The chain combines TRBV7-3 with TRBJ1-1; TRBD1 agrees at 7 bases. Losses at the gene ends were 5 bases for V and 5 bases for J; bases not matched to a gene: 2. This CDR3 region has 12 residues. The V gene's germline CDR1 is SGHTA and CDR2 FQGTGA. The CDR3 loop reads CASSQQGTEAFF. Here the CDR3 DNA reads TGTGCCAGCAGCCAACAGGGGACTGAAGCTTTCTTT.

CDR3 nucleotides: TGTGCCAGCAGCAGACAGGGCGAGTACACCGGGGAGCTGTTTTTT. Translation gives CASSRQGEYTGELFF. The chain has TRBV3-1 (or the pseudogene TRBV3-2) and TRBJ2-2, with 7 bases aligning to TRBD1. The CDR3 extends over 15 amino acids. V lost 5 bases, J lost 3 bases, and 6 bases stayed unmatched. CDR1 is LGHDT and CDR2 is YNNKEL in the germline V gene (reference sequence).

This clone showed up many times. The rearrangement joins TRBV27 to TRBJ2-7; 10 bases are shared with TRBD1. Germline CDR1 reads MNHEY; CDR2 reads SMNVEV (reference sequence). The CDR3 is 15 amino acids. V was clipped by 4 bases and J by 5 bases; unmatched bases: 8. DNA for the CDR3: TGTGCCAGCAGTTCCCCGGGACAGGGGCTCGACGAGCAGTACTTC. Translation: CASSSPGQGLDEQYF.

V gene TRBV7-3 combines with J gene TRBJ2-2; 8 bases agree with TRBD1. CDR1 and CDR2 (germline): SGHTA, FQGTGA. The CDR3 covers 15 residues. Trimming cost V 4 bases and J 0 bases; bases outside gene matches: 1. CDR3 sequence reads: CASSSDRANTGELFF. DNA of the CDR3: TGTGCCAGCAGCTCGGACAGGGCGAACACCGGGGAGCTGTTTTTT. The variable domain in full, completed from reference TRBV7-3 and TRBJ2-2, reads GAGVSQTPSNKVTEKGKYVELRCDPISGHTALYWYRQSLGQGPEFLIYFQGTGAADDSGLPNDRFFAVRPEGSVSTLKIQRTERGDSAVYLCASSSDRANTGELFFGEGSRLTVL.

The J gene is TRBJ1-5, the V gene TRBV28; no clear D gene. CDR3 length equals 18 residues. From germline, CDR1 is MDHEN and CDR2 SYDVKM. V was cut by 7 bases and J by 3 bases, with 25 bases left in between. CDR3 nucleotides: TGTGCCAGCACGGGTGTTCTGCGGCCAAAACGAGACAATCAGCCCCAGCATTTT. It is translated as CASTGVLRPKRDNQPQHF.

The genes are TRBV10-3 and TRBJ1-1; no firm D call. This CDR3 region has 14 residues. The V gene's germline CDR1 is ENHRY and CDR2 SYGVKD. V lost 1 base, J lost 0 bases, and 6 bases lay in between. This chain's CDR3 is CAISELEMNTEAFF. The DNA of the CDR3 is TGTGCCATCAGTGAGTTAGAGATGAACACTGAAGCTTTCTTT.

The rearrangement links TRBV5-1 to TRBJ1-4; the D gene is possibly TRBD1 (5 bases). Deletions cut 0 bases from V and 8 bases from J, with 14 bases between. This CDR3 contains 15 residues. CDR1 and CDR2 from the germline V gene are SGHRS and YFSETQ. CDR3 DNA: TGCGCCAGCAGCTTGGAGGGTGGACACTCAGAAAAACTGTTTTTT. Its protein is CASSLEGGHSEKLFF.

This chain uses TRBV3-1 (or the pseudogene TRBV3-2) with TRBJ2-6; D unclear. The length of the CDR3 is 16 residues. Trimming pared 4 bases from V and 0 bases from J, leaving 10 bases between. CDR1 and CDR2 (germline): LGHDT, YNNKEL (reference sequence). The DNA for the CDR3 is TGTGCCAGCAGCCCGCTGAGTTCCTCTGGGGCCAACGTCCTGACTTTC. This translates into CASSPLSSSGANVLTF.

This sequence joins TRBV5-4 and TRBJ1-6; D gene unclear. This CDR3 is built from 14 residues. Trimming removed 0 bases from V and 4 bases from J, with 5 bases in between. Per the germline V gene, CDR1 is SGHNT and CDR2 is YYREEE (reference sequence). DNA of the CDR3: TGTGCCAGCAGCTTGGACAGATATAATTCACCCCTCCACTTT. It translates to CASSLDRYNSPLHF. The variable domain in full, completed from reference TRBV5-4 and TRBJ1-6, reads ETGVTQSPTHLIKTRGQQVTLRCSSQSGHNTVSWYQQALGQGPQFIFQYYREEENGRGNFPPRFSGLQFPNYSSELNVNALELDDSALYLCASSLDRYNSPLHFGNGTRLTVT.

The count of this clone is one. The chain carries TRBV7-2 and TRBJ2-4, with 7 bases lining up with TRBD2. In germline, CDR1 is SGHTA, CDR2 FQGNSA. CDR3 length equals 16 residues. V dropped 5 bases and J dropped 0; count of bases not matched to a gene: 7. For the CDR3, the DNA is TGTGCCAGCAGCCAAAGACTAGCTGTAGCCAAAAACATTCAGTACTTC. Protein sequence: CASSQRLAVAKNIQYF.

The rearrangement uses TRBV9 and TRBJ2-2; D is possibly TRBD1 (6 bases). Trimming took 4 bases from V and 4 from J, leaving 17 bases between them. Germline CDR1 is SGDLS and CDR2 is YYNGEE. The CDR3 is made up of 16 amino acids. CDR3 coding DNA: TGTGCCAGCAGCTTCAGGGACACCTCGGGCACCGGGGAGCTGTTTTTT. This codes for CASSFRDTSGTGELFF.

This chain joins TRBV7-8 and TRBJ1-2; possibly TRBD1 for D (5 bases). The CDR3 consists of 14 residues. The V gene lost 4 bases and the J gene lost 4 bases, with 13 bases spanning the gap. Germline V gene data show CDR1 as SGHVS and CDR2 as FQNEAQ. The CDR3 coding sequence is TGTGCCAGCAGCTCCGCCAGGGTACCCTATGGCTACACCTTC. Translation: CASSSARVPYGYTF.